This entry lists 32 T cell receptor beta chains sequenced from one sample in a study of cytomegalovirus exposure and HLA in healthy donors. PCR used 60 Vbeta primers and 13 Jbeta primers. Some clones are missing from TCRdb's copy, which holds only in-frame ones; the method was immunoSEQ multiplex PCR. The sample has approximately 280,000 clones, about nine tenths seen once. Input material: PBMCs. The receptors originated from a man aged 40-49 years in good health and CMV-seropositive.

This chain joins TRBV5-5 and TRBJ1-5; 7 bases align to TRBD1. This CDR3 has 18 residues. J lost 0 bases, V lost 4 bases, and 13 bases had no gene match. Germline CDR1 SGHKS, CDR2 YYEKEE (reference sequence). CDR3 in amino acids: CASSLRKDRPLSNQPQHF. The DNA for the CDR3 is TGTGCCAGCAGCCTCCGGAAGGACAGGCCCCTTAGCAATCAGCCCCAGCATTTT.

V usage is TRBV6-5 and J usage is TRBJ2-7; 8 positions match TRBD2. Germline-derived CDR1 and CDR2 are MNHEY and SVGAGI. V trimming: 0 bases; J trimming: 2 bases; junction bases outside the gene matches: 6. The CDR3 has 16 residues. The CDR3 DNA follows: TGTGCCAGCAGTTACTCGCCTAGCGGGCCCCCCTACGAGCAGTACTTC. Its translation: CASSYSPSGPPYEQYF.

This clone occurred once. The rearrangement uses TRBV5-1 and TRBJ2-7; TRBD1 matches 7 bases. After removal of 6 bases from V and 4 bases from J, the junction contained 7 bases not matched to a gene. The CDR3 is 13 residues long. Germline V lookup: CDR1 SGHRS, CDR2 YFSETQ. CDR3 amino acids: CASTQGEGYEQYF. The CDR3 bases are TGCGCCAGCACCCAGGGGGAAGGTTACGAGCAGTACTTC.

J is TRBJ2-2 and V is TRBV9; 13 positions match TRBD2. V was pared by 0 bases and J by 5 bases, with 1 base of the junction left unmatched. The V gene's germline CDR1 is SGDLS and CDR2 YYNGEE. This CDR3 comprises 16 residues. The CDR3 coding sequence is TGTGCCAGCAGCGTAGCGGGACTAGCGGGAACCGGGGAGCTGTTTTTT. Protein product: CASSVAGLAGTGELFF. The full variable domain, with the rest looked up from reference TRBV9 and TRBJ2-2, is DSGVTQTPKHLITATGQRVTLRCSPRSGDLSVYWYQQSLDQGLQFLIQYYNGEERAKGNILERFSAQQFPDLHSELNLSSLELGDSALYFCASSVAGLAGTGELFFGEGSRLTVL.

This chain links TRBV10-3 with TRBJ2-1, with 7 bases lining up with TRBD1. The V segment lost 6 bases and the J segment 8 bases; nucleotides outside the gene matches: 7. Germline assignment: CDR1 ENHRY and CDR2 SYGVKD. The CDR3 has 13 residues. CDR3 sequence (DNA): TGTGCCATCAGCCGACAGGGTGCGGATGAGCAGTTCTTC. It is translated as CAISRQGADEQFF.

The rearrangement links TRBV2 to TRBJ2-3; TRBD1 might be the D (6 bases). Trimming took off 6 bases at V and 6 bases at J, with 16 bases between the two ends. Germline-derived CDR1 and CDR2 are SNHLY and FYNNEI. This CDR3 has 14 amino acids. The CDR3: CASRGRSQGDTQYF. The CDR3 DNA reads TGTGCCAGCAGGGGACGGTCCCAGGGGGATACGCAGTATTTT.

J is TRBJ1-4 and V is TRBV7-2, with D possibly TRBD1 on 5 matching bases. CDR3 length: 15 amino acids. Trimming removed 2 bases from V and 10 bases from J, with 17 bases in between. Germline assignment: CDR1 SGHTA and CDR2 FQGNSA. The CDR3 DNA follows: TGTGCCAGCAGCTTAAGAGGCAGGGATGGCGGAAAACTGTTTTTT. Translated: CASSLRGRDGGKLFF.

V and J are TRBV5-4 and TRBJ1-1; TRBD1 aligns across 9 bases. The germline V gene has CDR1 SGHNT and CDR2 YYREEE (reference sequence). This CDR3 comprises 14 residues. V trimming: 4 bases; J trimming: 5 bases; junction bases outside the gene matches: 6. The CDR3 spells CASSQTGGKTEAFF. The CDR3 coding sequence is TGTGCCAGCAGCCAGACAGGGGGAAAAACTGAAGCTTTCTTT.

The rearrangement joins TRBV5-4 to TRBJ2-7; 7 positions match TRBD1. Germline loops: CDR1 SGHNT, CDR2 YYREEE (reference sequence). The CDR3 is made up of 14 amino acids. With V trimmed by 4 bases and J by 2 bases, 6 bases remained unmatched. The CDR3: CASSGRDRAYEQYF. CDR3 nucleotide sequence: TGTGCCAGCAGCGGACGGGACAGAGCCTACGAGCAGTACTTC. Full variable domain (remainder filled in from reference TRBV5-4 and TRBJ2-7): ETGVTQSPTHLIKTRGQQVTLRCSSQSGHNTVSWYQQALGQGPQFIFQYYREEENGRGNFPPRFSGLQFPNYSSELNVNALELDDSALYLCASSGRDRAYEQYFGPGTRLTVT.

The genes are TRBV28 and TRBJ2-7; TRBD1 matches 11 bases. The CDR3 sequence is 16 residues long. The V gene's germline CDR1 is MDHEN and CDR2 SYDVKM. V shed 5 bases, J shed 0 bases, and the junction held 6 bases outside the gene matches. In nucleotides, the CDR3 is TGTGCCAGCAGTGGACAGGGGGCCAGCATCTCCTACGAGCAGTACTTC. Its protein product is CASSGQGASISYEQYF.

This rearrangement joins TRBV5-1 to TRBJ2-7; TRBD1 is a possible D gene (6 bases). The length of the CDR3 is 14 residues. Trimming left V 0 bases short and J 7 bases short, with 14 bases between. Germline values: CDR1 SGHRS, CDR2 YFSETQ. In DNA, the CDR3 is TGCGCCAGCAGCTTGGTGGACAGAGCGCGGGAGCAGTACTTC. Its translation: CASSLVDRAREQYF.

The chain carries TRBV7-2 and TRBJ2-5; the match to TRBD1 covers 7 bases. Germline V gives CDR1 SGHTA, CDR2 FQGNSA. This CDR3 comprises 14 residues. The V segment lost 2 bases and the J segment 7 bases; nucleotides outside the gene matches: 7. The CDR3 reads CASSLTGASGTQYF. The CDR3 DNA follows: TGTGCCAGCAGCTTAACAGGGGCTTCGGGGACCCAGTACTTC.

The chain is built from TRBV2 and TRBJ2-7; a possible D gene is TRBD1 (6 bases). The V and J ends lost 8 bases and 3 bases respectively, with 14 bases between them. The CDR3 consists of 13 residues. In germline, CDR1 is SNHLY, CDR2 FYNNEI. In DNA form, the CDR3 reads TGTGCCAGCCTAAGGGGGACCAGCTACGAGCAGTACTTC. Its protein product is CASLRGTSYEQYF.

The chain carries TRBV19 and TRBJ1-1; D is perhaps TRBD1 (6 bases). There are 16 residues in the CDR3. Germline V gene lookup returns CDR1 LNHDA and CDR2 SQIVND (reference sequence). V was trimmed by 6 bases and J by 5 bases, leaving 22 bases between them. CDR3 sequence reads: CASSLSRYRVRTEAFF. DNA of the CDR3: TGTGCCAGTAGCCTCAGCCGATACAGGGTTCGAACTGAAGCTTTCTTT. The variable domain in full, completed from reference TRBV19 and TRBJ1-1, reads DGGITQSPKYLFRKEGQNVTLSCEQNLNHDAMYWYRQDPGQGLRLIYYSQIVNDFQKGDIAEGYSVSREKKESFPLTVTSAQKNPTAFYLCASSLSRYRVRTEAFFGQGTRLTVV.

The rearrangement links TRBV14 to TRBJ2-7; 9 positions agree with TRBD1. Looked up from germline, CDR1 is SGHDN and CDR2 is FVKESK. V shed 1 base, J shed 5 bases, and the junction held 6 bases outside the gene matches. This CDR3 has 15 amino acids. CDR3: CASSQAGTGNHEQYF. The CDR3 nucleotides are TGTGCCAGCAGCCAAGCCGGGACAGGGAACCACGAGCAGTACTTC. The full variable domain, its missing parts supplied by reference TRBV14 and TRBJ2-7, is EAGVTQFPSHSVIEKGQTVTLRCDPISGHDNLYWYRRVMGKEIKFLLHFVKESKQDESGMPNNRFLAERTGGTYSTLKVQPAELEDSGVYFCASSQAGTGNHEQYFGPGTRLTVT.

CDR3 DNA sequence: TGTGCCAGCTCACCGACAGGGGGCAACTACGAGCAGTACTTC. Its translation: CASSPTGGNYEQYF. The V gene is TRBV18, the J gene TRBJ2-5; TRBD1 aligns across 10 bases. TRBJ2-7 matches the DNA end more closely, so the J call is doubtful. The CDR3 sequence is 14 residues long. Germline CDR1 reads KGHSH; CDR2 reads LQKENI.

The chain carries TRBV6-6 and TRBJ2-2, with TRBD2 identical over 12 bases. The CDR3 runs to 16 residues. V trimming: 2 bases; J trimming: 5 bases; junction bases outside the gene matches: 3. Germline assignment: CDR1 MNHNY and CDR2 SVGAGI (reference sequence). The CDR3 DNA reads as TGTGCCAGCAGTTACATCGGACTAGCGGGGACCGGGGAGCTGTTTTTT. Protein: CASSYIGLAGTGELFF.

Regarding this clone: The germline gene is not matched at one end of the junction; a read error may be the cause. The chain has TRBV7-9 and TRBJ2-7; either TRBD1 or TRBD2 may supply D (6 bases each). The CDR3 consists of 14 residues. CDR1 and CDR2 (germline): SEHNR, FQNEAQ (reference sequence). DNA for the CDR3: TGTTCCAGCAGCTTAGGGGGGCGGACCTACGAGCAGTACTTC. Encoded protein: CSSSLGGRTYEQYF.

The CDR3 coding sequence is TGTGCCTGGAGAGAGGGAGGGCCGACAGATACGCAGTATTTT. Its translation is CAWREGGPTDTQYF. The chain is built from TRBV30 and TRBJ2-3, with 7 bases lining up with TRBD2. CDR1 is GTSNPN and CDR2 is SVGIG in the germline V gene (reference sequence). The CDR3 extends over 14 amino acids. The ends lost 3 bases at V and 3 bases at J; junction bases unmatched: 6.

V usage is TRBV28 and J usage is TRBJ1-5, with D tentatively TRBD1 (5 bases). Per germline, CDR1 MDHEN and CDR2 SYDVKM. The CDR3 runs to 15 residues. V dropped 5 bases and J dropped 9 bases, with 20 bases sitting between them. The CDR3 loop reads CASSSDSSLYRPQHF. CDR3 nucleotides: TGTGCCAGCAGTAGCGACAGCTCTCTATATCGGCCCCAGCATTTT.

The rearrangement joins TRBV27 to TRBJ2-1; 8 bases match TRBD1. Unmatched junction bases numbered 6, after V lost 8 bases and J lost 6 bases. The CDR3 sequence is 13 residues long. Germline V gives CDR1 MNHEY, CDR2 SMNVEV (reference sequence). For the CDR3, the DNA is TGTGCCAGCGGACAGGGTTACGGCAATGAGCAGTTCTTC. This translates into CASGQGYGNEQFF.

In nucleotides, the CDR3 is TGTGCCAGCAGCTTAGCGTCCCTAGCGGGAGTAAAGCAGTACTTC. It yields the protein CASSLASLAGVKQYF. The chain has TRBV11-2 and TRBJ2-7, with 10 bases lining up with TRBD2. CDR1 and CDR2 (germline): SGHAT, FQNNGV. The V segment lost 1 base and the J segment 8 bases; nucleotides outside the gene matches: 8. The CDR3 is 15 amino acids.

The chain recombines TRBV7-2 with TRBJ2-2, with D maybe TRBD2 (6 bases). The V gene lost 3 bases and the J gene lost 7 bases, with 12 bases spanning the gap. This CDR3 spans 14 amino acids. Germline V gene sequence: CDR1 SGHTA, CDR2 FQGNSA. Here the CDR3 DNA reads TGTGCCAGCAGCTTGCCGGGAGAAATCGGGGAGCTGTTTTTT. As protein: CASSLPGEIGELFF.

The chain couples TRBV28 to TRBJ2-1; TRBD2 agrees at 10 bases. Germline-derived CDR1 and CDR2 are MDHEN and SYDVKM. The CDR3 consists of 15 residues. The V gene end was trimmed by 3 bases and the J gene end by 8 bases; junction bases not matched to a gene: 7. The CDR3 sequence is CASSFRSGRADEQFF. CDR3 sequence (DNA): TGTGCCAGCAGTTTTCGGAGCGGGAGGGCAGATGAGCAGTTCTTC.

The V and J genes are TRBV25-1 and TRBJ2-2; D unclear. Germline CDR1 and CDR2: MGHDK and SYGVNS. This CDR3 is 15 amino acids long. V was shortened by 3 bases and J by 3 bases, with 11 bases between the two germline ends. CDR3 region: CASSEEPADTGELFF. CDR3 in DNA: TGTGCCAGCAGTGAGGAGCCCGCGGACACCGGGGAGCTGTTTTTT.

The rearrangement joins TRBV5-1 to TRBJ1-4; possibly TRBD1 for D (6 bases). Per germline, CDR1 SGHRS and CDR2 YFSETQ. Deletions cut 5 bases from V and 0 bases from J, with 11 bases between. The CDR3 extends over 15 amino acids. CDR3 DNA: TGCGCCAGCAGGAGGACAGTGACAACTAATGAAAAACTGTTTTTT. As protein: CASRRTVTTNEKLFF.

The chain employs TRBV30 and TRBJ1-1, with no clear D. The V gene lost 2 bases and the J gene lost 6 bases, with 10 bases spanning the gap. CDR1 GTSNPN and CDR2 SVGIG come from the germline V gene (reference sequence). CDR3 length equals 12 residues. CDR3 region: CAWSYVGAEAFF. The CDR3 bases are TGTGCCTGGAGTTACGTGGGCGCTGAAGCTTTCTTT.

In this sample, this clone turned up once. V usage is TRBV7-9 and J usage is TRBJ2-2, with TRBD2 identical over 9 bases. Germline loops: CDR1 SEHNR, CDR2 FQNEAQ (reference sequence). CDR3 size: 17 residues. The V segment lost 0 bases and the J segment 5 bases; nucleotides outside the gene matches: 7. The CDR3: CASSLASAGGRTGELFF. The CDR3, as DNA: TGTGCCAGCAGCTTAGCATCAGCGGGAGGTCGAACCGGGGAGCTGTTTTTT.

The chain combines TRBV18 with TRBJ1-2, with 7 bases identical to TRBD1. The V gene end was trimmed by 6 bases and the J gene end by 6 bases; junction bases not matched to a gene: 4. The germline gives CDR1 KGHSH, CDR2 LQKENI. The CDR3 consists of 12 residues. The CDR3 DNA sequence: TGTGCCAGCTCGCACAGGGGCGATGGCTACACCTTC. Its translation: CASSHRGDGYTF.

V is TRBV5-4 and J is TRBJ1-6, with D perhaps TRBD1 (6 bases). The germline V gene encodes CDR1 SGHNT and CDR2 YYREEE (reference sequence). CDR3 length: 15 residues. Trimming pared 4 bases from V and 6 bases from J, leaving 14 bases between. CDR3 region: CASSTRDTSNSPLHF. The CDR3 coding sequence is TGTGCCAGCAGCACCCGGGACACTAGTAATTCACCCCTCCACTTT. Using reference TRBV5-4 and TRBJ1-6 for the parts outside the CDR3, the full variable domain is ETGVTQSPTHLIKTRGQQVTLRCSSQSGHNTVSWYQQALGQGPQFIFQYYREEENGRGNFPPRFSGLQFPNYSSELNVNALELDDSALYLCASSTRDTSNSPLHFGNGTRLTVT.

The CDR3 loop reads CASSRDYYSGQGSTEAFF. The CDR3 DNA reads TGTGCCAGCAGCCGAGATTACTACAGCGGACAGGGTTCCACTGAAGCTTTCTTT. The chain links TRBV11-2 to TRBJ1-1, with 8 bases identical to TRBD1. V trimming: 5 bases; J trimming: 4 bases; junction bases outside the gene matches: 18. Germline CDR1 reads SGHAT; CDR2 reads FQNNGV. This CDR3 is 18 amino acids long.

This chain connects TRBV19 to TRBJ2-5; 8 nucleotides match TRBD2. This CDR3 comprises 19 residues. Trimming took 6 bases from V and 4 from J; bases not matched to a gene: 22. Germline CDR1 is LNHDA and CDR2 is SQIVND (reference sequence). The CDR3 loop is CASRGSGGFARDKRETQYF. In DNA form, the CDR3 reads TGTGCCAGTAGAGGGAGCGGGGGATTCGCGAGAGATAAGCGAGAGACCCAGTACTTC. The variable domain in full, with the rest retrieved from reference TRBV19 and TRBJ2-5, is DGGITQSPKYLFRKEGQNVTLSCEQNLNHDAMYWYRQDPGQGLRLIYYSQIVNDFQKGDIAEGYSVSREKKESFPLTVTSAQKNPTAFYLCASRGSGGFARDKRETQYFGPGTRLLVL.